Sequencing of this TCR beta chain was carried out in a study of blood T cell repertoires in COVID-19. The CDR3 covers 15 residues. After removal of 3 bases from V and 1 base from J, the junction contained 3 bases not matched to a gene. The germline CDR1 and CDR2 sequences are KGHSH and LQKENI. Generated by immunoSEQ multiplex PCR, the TCRdb table keeps only in-frame clones and is missing some. This table has 85,000 to 120,000 clones, more than 75% appearing once. This sequence joins TRBV18 and TRBJ2-7, with 10 positions matching TRBD2. The sample consisted of peripheral blood. This sequence originates from a human donor in a cohort sampled during active COVID-19. CDR3 DNA: TGTGCCAGCTCACCCCGGACTAGCGGTTCCTACGAGCAGTACTTC. This codes for CASSPRTSGSYEQYF.